This TCR beta chain originates from a study of cytomegalovirus exposure and HLA in healthy donors. Germline CDR1 MNHEY, CDR2 SVGAGI. The CDR3 loop spans 14 amino acids. The ends were cut back, 2 bases at V and 7 bases at J, with 11 bases in the middle. 60 Vbeta and 13 Jbeta primers were used in PCR. The method was immunoSEQ multiplex PCR; TCRdb's version includes in-frame clones alone and lacks a portion of them. Of under 300,000 clones in the sample, about 90% were seen once. In the case of this clone: Its antigen is not known.

Study-level results: TCR beta V- and J-gene trimming, according to a later analysis, was linked to a missense DCLRE1C variant.

This clonotype was sampled from a girl between 2 and 10 years old in good health and CMV-seronegative. The V and J genes are TRBV6-5 and TRBJ2-2; tentatively, D is TRBD2 (6 bases). The sequencing sample was made of PBMCs. The CDR3 coding sequence is TGTGCCAGCAGTTACGGGGGGTTGCGCGGGGAGCTGTTTTTT. This codes for CASSYGGLRGELFF.